The source of this TCR beta chain is a study of PD-1 blockade in classical Hodgkin lymphoma. Study findings and constraints: Complete responders entered with baseline diversity on par with newly diagnosed patients, the results showed.

Using immunoSEQ multiplex PCR, the repertoire was profiled, and TCRdb retains in-frame clones only, with some absent. The sample contains tens of thousands of clones, 82% of which appear only once. All trial patients relapsed after autologous stem cell transplantation. Germline CDR1 is MNHNS and CDR2 is SASEGT. Deletions cut 8 bases from V and 9 bases from J, with 16 bases between. The CDR3 length is 12 residues. As for this clone: No antigen is known for it.

The chain uses TRBV6-1 and TRBJ2-5; D tentatively fits TRBD1 or TRBD2 (5 bases each). The sequencing here drew on peripheral blood mononuclear cells (PBMCs), taken before the second cycle of nivolumab. The sequence came from a human donor with classical Hodgkin lymphoma. In nucleotides, the CDR3 is TGTGCCAGCGGGAGATATGAACAGGCCCAGTACTTC. Protein product: CASGRYEQAQYF.